A selection of T cell receptor beta chains follows, all from one sample in a study of shared clonotypes between healthy human individuals. TCRdb's table, derived via immunoSEQ multiplex PCR, lists solely in-frame clones and lacks some. This table has under 650,000 clones, approximately 95% appearing once. The sample consisted of naive CD4+ T cells sorted from blood. The source of these receptors is a woman in her twenties or thirties in good health. Both conserved end residues are part of each CDR3.

J	V	CDR3
TRBJ1-3	TRBV18	CASSPLLQLRGNTIYF
TRBJ2-2	TRBV10-3	CAISGQANTGELFF
TRBJ1-1	TRBV27	CASSLQGAIAEAFF
TRBJ1-1	TRBV5-1	CASSLAGHTEAFF
TRBJ2-2	TRBV4-1	CASSQRPSGSVNTGELFF
TRBJ2-1	TRBV27	CASSPRAGLSYNEQFF
TRBJ2-7	TRBV11-1	CASSLMEGEYEQYF
TRBJ2-1	TRBV18	CASSQSSYNEQFF
TRBJ2-1	TRBV2	CASSVQVPYEQFF
TRBJ1-5	TRBV18	CASSRQGDQPQHF
TRBJ2-7	TRBV10-3	CAISDGGGGEQYF
TRBJ1-4	TRBV15	CATSRGEKTNEKLFF
TRBJ1-2	TRBV5-1	CASSLGQGIFGYTF
TRBJ2-1	TRBV25-1	CASSGLAGVSNEQFF
TRBJ1-6	TRBV2	CASSPEGIRNSPLHF
TRBJ1-3	TRBV5-1	CASSLGGQSGGNTIYF
TRBJ1-2	TRBV11-2	CASSLDHTPGQIYGYTF
TRBJ1-4	TRBV25-1	CASSEYAGVQGTVEKLFF
TRBJ2-3	TRBV7-2	CASRARRSTDTQYF
TRBJ1-4	TRBV7-9	CASSLGQGAEKLFF
TRBJ1-5	TRBV7-6	CASRTGPRGQPQHF
TRBJ1-5	TRBV4-2	CASSQDRNQPQHF
TRBJ2-5	TRBV4-2	CASSQGTSGKIETQYF
TRBJ1-1	TRBV6-1	CASPDVGGITEAFF
TRBJ1-4	TRBV28	CASSLGGTDFEKLFF
TRBJ2-3	TRBV30	CAWNRGLRDTQYF
TRBJ1-2	TRBV18	CASSPGTDNYGYTF
TRBJ2-6	TRBV13	CASSSTGVGANVLTF
TRBJ2-7	TRBV10-3	CATTLAGATAYEQYF
TRBJ2-5	TRBV11-2	CASSARTSGREETQYF
TRBJ2-1	TRBV28	CAHRGQLELNEQFF
TRBJ1-2	TRBV29-1	CSGRGEAGYTF
TRBJ2-7	TRBV6-1	CASSPRLLAGGGF
TRBJ2-5	TRBV29-1	CSAKAAQETQYF
TRBJ2-1	TRBV19	CASSMGLAGGPGNEQFF
TRBJ1-5	TRBV27	CASSPLGNQPQHF
TRBJ2-2	TRBV6-1	CASSEAPHLAGADGELFF
TRBJ1-1	TRBV19	CASSNDRMNTEAFF
-	TRBV30	CAWSVFSLGASSYEQYF
TRBJ1-1	TRBV6-1	CASSEGTVNTEAFF
TRBJ2-1	TRBV18	CASSPRSGDLYNEQFF
TRBJ1-2	TRBV19	CASSRAGVDYGYTF
TRBJ1-3	TRBV23-1	CASSLSFRQPSSGNTIYF
TRBJ1-2	TRBV6-5	CASSMNGPKSYGYTF
TRBJ2-2	TRBV18	CASSQRLAQSSNTGELFF
TRBJ2-1	TRBV5-1	CASSWSGTSSYNEQFF
TRBJ1-1	TRBV18	CASSPARGEAFF
TRBJ1-2	TRBV27	CASSRDGYGYTF
TRBJ1-2	TRBV10-2	CASSENSYGYTF
TRBJ2-5	TRBV19	CASSTTGGGQETQYF
TRBJ2-3	TRBV18	CASSVSDTQYF
TRBJ2-1	TRBV13	CASSLQGAGEQFF
TRBJ2-2	TRBV27	CASRAIVDTGELFF
TRBJ2-1	TRBV6-5	CASSLGNEQFF
TRBJ2-5	TRBV29-1	CSVRTGTVKTQYF
TRBJ1-1	TRBV6-1	CASSGSGAYTEAFF
TRBJ2-7	TRBV27	CASSFQRGYEQYF